The next 27 T cell receptor beta chains were all read from a single sample in a study of post-analysis software for immune sequencing data. General study results and limits: In patients, roughly five TRBV segments were more frequent than in controls, with TRBV5-6, TRBV5-1 and TRBV20-1 among them.

Antigens of these TCRs are unknown. Unique molecular identifiers tagged the TCR beta cDNA libraries. TCRdb re-called the PCR reads through MiXCR, storing one row per CDR3 protein. This sample yields more than 450,000 distinct CDR3 sequences, of which roughly 40% are seen a single time; around 1.7% belongs to the top ten. The sequencing input was blood. These receptors were obtained from a girl under 18 with multiple sclerosis.

A few counts support this clonotype. The V and J genes are TRBV12-3 or TRBV12-4 and TRBJ1-5; D is undetermined. V lost 6 bases and J 0 bases, leaving 12 bases between the germline ends. This CDR3 contains 15 residues. The CDR3 nucleotides read TGTGCCAGCAGCCGATTAGGGTATAGCAATCAGCCCCAGCATTTT. Translating it yields CASSRLGYSNQPQHF.

V usage is TRBV12-3 or TRBV12-4 and J usage is TRBJ1-5; the D gene is possibly TRBD1 (6 bases). The CDR3 extends over 15 amino acids. V was clipped by 6 bases and J by 0 bases, with 12 bases between them. CDR3 nucleotides: TGTGCCAGCAGCCCCGGACAGTTTAGCAATCAGCCCCAGCATTTT. As protein: CASSPGQFSNQPQHF.

There are a few counts of this clonotype. The V gene is TRBV10-3, the J gene TRBJ1-4; 7 nucleotides match TRBD1. Trimming took 0 bases from V and 6 from J; bases not matched to a gene: 4. The CDR3 length is 15 residues. CDR1 is ENHRY, CDR2 SYGVKD, per germline. The CDR3 DNA follows: TGTGCCATCAGTGAGTCGGCAGGGGGGGATGAAAAACTGTTTTTT. As protein: CAISESAGGDEKLFF.

This sequence joins TRBV5-1 and TRBJ2-1; D might be TRBD1 or TRBD2, each matching 6 bases. The germline gives CDR1 SGHRS, CDR2 YFSETQ. This CDR3 comprises 18 residues. V lost 0 bases and J 6 bases, leaving 22 bases between the germline ends. CDR3 coding DNA: TGCGCCAGCAGCTTGGTTCACAGGGACTTGGGGATCACCAATGAGCAGTTCTTC. Its translation: CASSLVHRDLGITNEQFF.

This chain joins TRBV4-1 and TRBJ2-7; no clear D. The V and J ends lost 4 bases and 2 bases respectively, with 15 bases between them. CDR1 MGHRA and CDR2 YSYEKL come from the germline V gene. CDR3 size: 15 residues. The chain's CDR3 is CASSPNIFRAYEQYF. The CDR3 DNA reads TGCGCCAGCAGCCCAAACATCTTTCGGGCCTACGAGCAGTACTTC.

The chain combines TRBV12-3 or TRBV12-4 with TRBJ2-7, with D possibly called TRBD1 or TRBD2 (5 bases each). The CDR3 loop spans 13 amino acids. Trimming cost V 4 bases and J 2 bases, with 9 bases left between them. CDR3 sequence (DNA): TGTGCCAGCAGTTCCGGGGCCGCCTACGAGCAGTACTTC. Protein: CASSSGAAYEQYF.

Notes on this clonotype: At one boundary the junction diverges from the germline segment, which might be a read error. The CDR3 DNA is TGCGCCAGCAAGGATCCTAGCGGGGTGTTGGTGAATGAGCAGTTCTTT. It codes for CASKDPSGVLVNEQFF. This chain joins TRBV5-1 and TRBJ2-1; 9 bases fit TRBD2. Germline V gene sequence: CDR1 SGHRS, CDR2 YFSETQ. CDR3 length equals 16 residues. Together with reference TRBV5-1 and TRBJ2-1, the CDR3 gives the full variable domain: KAGVTQTPRYLIKTRGQQVTLSCSPISGHRSVSWYQQTPGQGLQFLFEYFSETQRNKGNFPGRFSGRQFSNSRSEMNVSTLELGDSALYLCASKDPSGVLVNEQFFGPGTRLTVL.

The rearrangement joins TRBV7-6 to TRBJ2-1, with a weak D call TRBD2 (5 bases). Germline V CDR1 and CDR2: SGHVS, FNYEAQ. The CDR3 has 15 amino acids. The V and J ends lost 4 bases and 5 bases respectively, with 15 bases between them. CDR3: CASSSENGLNNEQFF. The CDR3 DNA follows: TGTGCCAGCAGCTCCGAGAATGGACTGAACAATGAGCAGTTCTTC. The variable domain in full, completed from reference TRBV7-6 and TRBJ2-1, reads GAGVSQSPRYKVTKRGQDVALRCDPISGHVSLYWYRQALGQGPEFLTYFNYEAQQDKSGLPNDRFSAERPEGSISTLTIQRTEQRDSAMYRCASSSENGLNNEQFFGPGTRLTVL.

This clonotype came up a few times. The chain employs TRBV25-1 and TRBJ2-5, with unresolved D. Germline V gene lookup returns CDR1 MGHDK and CDR2 SYGVNS. The CDR3 sequence is 11 residues long. Trimming shortened V by 3 bases and J by 5 bases, and 4 bases separated the two germline ends. CDR3 nucleotides: TGTGCCAGCAGTGATGGGGAGACCCAGTACTTC. Translated, it gives CASSDGETQYF.

This clonotype was counted a few times. V gene TRBV20-1 combines with J gene TRBJ1-6; D is undetermined. V shed 2 bases and J shed 5 bases, with 7 bases lying between them. Germline values: CDR1 DFQATT, CDR2 SNEGSKA (reference sequence). The CDR3 consists of 13 residues. CDR3 DNA sequence: TGCAGTGCTAGACAGGACCATAATTCACCCCTCCACTTT. Residues: CSARQDHNSPLHF.

V and J are TRBV6-5 and TRBJ2-1; 13 bases fit TRBD2. CDR1 and CDR2 (germline): MNHEY, SVGAGI. Losses at the gene ends were 10 bases for V and 8 bases for J; bases not matched to a gene: 11. CDR3 length equals 15 residues. CDR3 protein: CANRGGLAGAYEQFF. The CDR3 DNA follows: TGTGCCAACAGGGGTGGACTAGCGGGAGCTTATGAGCAGTTCTTC.

The chain uses TRBV27 and TRBJ2-7, with a weak D call TRBD2 (5 bases). V dropped 6 bases and J dropped 2 bases, with 14 bases sitting between them. The germline CDR1 and CDR2 sequences are MNHEY and SMNVEV (reference sequence). The CDR3 spans 14 residues. CDR3 region: CASRLGVHTYEQYF. CDR3 in DNA: TGTGCCAGCAGGCTCGGGGTCCATACCTACGAGCAGTACTTC.

The V gene is TRBV7-2, the J gene TRBJ2-1; TRBD2 aligns across 13 bases. V shed 5 bases and J 9 bases; nucleotides not matched to a gene: 7. The CDR3 covers 15 residues. Germline V gene data show CDR1 as SGHTA and CDR2 as FQGNSA. The CDR3 DNA follows: TGTGCCAGCAGCCCTCGACTAGCGGGAGGCAGTGAGCAGTTCTTC. Protein product: CASSPRLAGGSEQFF.

V is TRBV7-2 and J is TRBJ2-3, with D unresolved. V was clipped by 2 bases and J by 1 base, with 13 bases between them. CDR1 and CDR2 (germline): SGHTA, FQGNSA. The CDR3 length is 16 residues. The CDR3 region has the DNA TGTGCCAGCAGCTTACGGGCCGTCGCTGGCACAGATACGCAGTATTTT. Amino acids: CASSLRAVAGTDTQYF.

This clonotype was seen a few times. The chain couples TRBV6-5 to TRBJ2-1, with D perhaps TRBD2 (6 bases). Germline CDR1 MNHEY, CDR2 SVGAGI. Trimming removed 3 bases at V and 8 bases at J, with 20 bases between. The CDR3 spans 16 residues. The chain's CDR3 is CASSYSGTSNLDEQFF. In DNA, the CDR3 is TGTGCCAGCAGTTATTCCGGGACTTCGAACTTGGATGAGCAGTTCTTC.

This chain uses TRBV27 with TRBJ1-2, with D maybe TRBD1 (5 bases). This CDR3 has 17 residues. Deletions cut 4 bases from V and 0 bases from J, with 18 bases between. Germline V gives CDR1 MNHEY, CDR2 SMNVEV (reference sequence). Here the CDR3 reads CASSWQGPTSANYGYTF. CDR3 sequence (DNA): TGTGCCAGCAGTTGGCAGGGACCCACGTCAGCTAACTATGGCTACACCTTC.

This chain uses TRBV12-3 or TRBV12-4 with TRBJ2-5; 9 bases match TRBD1. Unmatched junction bases numbered 7, after V lost 5 bases and J lost 3 bases. CDR3 length equals 15 residues. CDR3 residues: CASSLYRDREETQYF. As DNA, the CDR3 is TGTGCCAGCAGTCTGTACCGGGACAGGGAAGAGACCCAGTACTTC.

The gene calls are TRBV7-9 and TRBJ2-7; 7 positions agree with TRBD2. The V gene end was trimmed by 4 bases and the J gene end by 1 base; junction bases not matched to a gene: 7. The CDR3 has 15 residues. Germline loops: CDR1 SEHNR, CDR2 FQNEAQ (reference sequence). CDR3 region: CASSSGREKSYEQYF. The CDR3 DNA follows: TGTGCCAGCAGCTCGGGGAGGGAGAAATCCTACGAGCAGTACTTC.

The V gene is TRBV20-1, the J gene TRBJ1-4, with D possibly being TRBD1 (5 bases). Per germline, CDR1 DFQATT and CDR2 SNEGSKA (reference sequence). This CDR3 comprises 15 residues. With 0 bases removed from V and 7 bases from J, the gap between germline ends came to 15 bases. CDR3 residues: CSARDPRSGGEKLFF. The CDR3 nucleotides are TGCAGTGCTAGAGATCCCCGATCGGGGGGTGAAAAACTGTTTTTT.

This clonotype was seen just once. The chain uses TRBV12-3 or TRBV12-4 and TRBJ2-3; D may be TRBD1 (5 bases). With 2 bases removed from V and 0 bases from J, the gap between germline ends came to 12 bases. The CDR3 has 16 residues. The CDR3 nucleotides read TGTGCCAGCAGTTTACAGGGCTGGGTGAGCACAGATACGCAGTATTTT. Amino acids: CASSLQGWVSTDTQYF.

The genes are TRBV29-1 and TRBJ2-1; TRBD1 aligns across 7 bases. Germline CDR1 is SQVTM and CDR2 is ANQGSEA. The CDR3 has 13 amino acids. V trimming: 3 bases; J trimming: 3 bases; junction bases outside the gene matches: 2. CDR3: CSVDAGGYNEQFF. DNA for the CDR3: TGCAGCGTTGATGCAGGGGGCTACAATGAGCAGTTCTTC.

The chain carries TRBV24-1 and TRBJ2-6; 9 bases agree with TRBD1. The germline V gene encodes CDR1 KGHDR and CDR2 SFDVKD. The CDR3 runs 17 residues. With 3 bases clipped from V and 4 bases from J, the junction kept 6 bases outside the gene matches. The CDR3 loop is CATSDGDRAYGANVLTF. Here the CDR3 DNA reads TGTGCCACCAGTGATGGGGACAGGGCCTACGGGGCCAACGTCCTGACTTTC.

This clonotype was detected a few times. The rearrangement links TRBV6-2 or TRBV6-3 to TRBJ2-6, with a possible D match to TRBD1 (6 bases). The CDR3 consists of 19 residues. Germline CDR1 MNHEY, CDR2 SVGEGT. Trimming took off 5 bases at V and 4 bases at J, with 24 bases between the two ends. CDR3 sequence (DNA): TGTGCCAGCAGTCGCGCCAATGCCGGGACAATAGGAGGGGCCAACGTCCTGACTTTC. It is translated as CASSRANAGTIGGANVLTF.

The chain is built from TRBV12-3 or TRBV12-4 and TRBJ2-3, with D uncertain. V lost 10 bases to trimming and J lost 0 bases, with 8 bases between them. The CDR3 sequence is 12 residues long. CDR3 in amino acids: CATAPSTDTQYF. The CDR3, as DNA: TGTGCCACCGCCCCTAGCACAGATACGCAGTATTTT.

The chain uses TRBV7-9 and TRBJ2-1; no definite D call. V was trimmed by 1 base and J by 3 bases, leaving 13 bases between them. This CDR3 is built from 16 residues. The germline CDR1 and CDR2 sequences are SEHNR and FQNEAQ (reference sequence). In nucleotides, the CDR3 is TGTGCCAGCAGCTTAGAGTGGGAATCCCACTACAATGAGCAGTTCTTC. This translates into CASSLEWESHYNEQFF.

V and J are TRBV24-1 and TRBJ2-7; 7 bases map to TRBD1. CDR1 is KGHDR and CDR2 is SFDVKD in the germline V gene. Trimming cost V 5 bases and J 0 bases; bases outside gene matches: 3. The CDR3 runs 14 residues. The CDR3 sequence is CATSGQGTSYEQYF. CDR3 bases: TGTGCCACCAGTGGACAGGGAACCTCCTACGAGCAGTACTTC.

This clonotype was recorded a few times. This chain uses TRBV10-3 with TRBJ1-2; D is perhaps TRBD1 (5 bases). This CDR3 is built from 14 residues. The V end lost 4 bases, the J end lost 8 bases, and 17 bases lay between the germline ends. Germline V CDR1 and CDR2: ENHRY, SYGVKD. The CDR3 is CAISGNIGVEGYTF. For the CDR3, the DNA is TGTGCCATCAGTGGAAACATAGGGGTCGAGGGCTACACCTTC.